This entry concerns a single T cell receptor beta chain. V was clipped by 5 bases and J by 5 bases, with 16 bases between them. This CDR3 is built from 15 residues. The germline V gene encodes CDR1 LNHNV and CDR2 YYDKDF (reference sequence). These data come from a study of blood T cell repertoires in COVID-19. Study-wide context: The analysed material was cDNA or gDNA that came from T cells, B-cell-depleted T cells, or PBMCs.

TCRdb keeps only in-frame clones here, not all; method: immunoSEQ multiplex PCR. The data show approximately 250,000 clones, with more than 70% seen just once and approximately 2.3% held by the top ten. This TCR was sampled from a middle-aged woman with acute COVID-19. Specimen: PBMCs or T cells enriched from blood (not recorded which). V is TRBV15 and J is TRBJ1-5; tentative D call: TRBD1 (6 bases). The CDR3 bases are TGTGCCACCAGCCCGAAAACAGGGTTTGATCAGCCCCAGCATTTT. Translated, it gives CATSPKTGFDQPQHF.